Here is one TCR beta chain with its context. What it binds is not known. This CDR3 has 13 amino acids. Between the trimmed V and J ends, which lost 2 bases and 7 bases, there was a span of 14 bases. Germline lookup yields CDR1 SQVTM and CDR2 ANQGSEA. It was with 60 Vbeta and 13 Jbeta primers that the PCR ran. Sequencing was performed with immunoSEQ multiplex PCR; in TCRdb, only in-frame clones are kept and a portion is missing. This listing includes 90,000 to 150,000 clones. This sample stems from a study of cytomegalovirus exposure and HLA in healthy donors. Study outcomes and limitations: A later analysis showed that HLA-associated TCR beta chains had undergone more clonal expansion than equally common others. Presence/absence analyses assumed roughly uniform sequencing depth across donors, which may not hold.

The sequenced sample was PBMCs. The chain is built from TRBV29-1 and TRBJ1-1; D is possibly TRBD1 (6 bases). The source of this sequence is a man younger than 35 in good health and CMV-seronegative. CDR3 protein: CSVEQGLTSEAFF. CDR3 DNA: TGCAGCGTTGAACAGGGGTTGACCAGTGAAGCTTTCTTT.